What follows are 15 T cell receptor beta chains derived from one specimen sequenced in a study of blood T cell repertoires in COVID-19. Generated by immunoSEQ multiplex PCR, the TCRdb table keeps only in-frame clones and is missing some. The sample carries 250,000 to 300,000 clones, approximately 91% recorded once. Sequenced input: PBMCs or T cells enriched from blood (not recorded which). These receptors were collected from a woman aged 35 to 49 who had recovered from COVID-19.

V usage is TRBV5-1 and J usage is TRBJ1-6, with D tentatively TRBD1 (6 bases). Germline CDR1 SGHRS, CDR2 YFSETQ. This CDR3 is built from 15 residues. V dropped 0 bases and J dropped 7 bases, with 11 bases sitting between them. The CDR3: CASSLAAGENSPLHF. CDR3 in DNA: TGCGCCAGCAGCTTGGCCGCAGGGGAAAATTCACCCCTCCACTTT.

The DNA for the CDR3 is TGTGCCAGCTCACCCGGGGGAAGATATCAGCCCCAGCATTTT. Translating it yields CASSPGGRYQPQHF. V usage is TRBV18 and J usage is TRBJ1-5; maybe TRBD1 (5 bases). This CDR3 region has 14 residues. The V and J ends lost 3 bases and 5 bases respectively, with 11 bases between them. Germline V CDR1 and CDR2: KGHSH, LQKENI.

This chain uses TRBV18 with TRBJ1-2; TRBD1 matches at 9 bases. Germline-derived CDR1 and CDR2 are KGHSH and LQKENI. There are 15 residues in the CDR3. V lost 3 bases, J lost 0 bases, and 2 bases stayed unmatched. The CDR3 is CASSPTGGTNYGYTF. The CDR3 DNA is TGTGCCAGCTCACCGACAGGGGGTACTAACTATGGCTACACCTTC.

V and J are TRBV5-4 and TRBJ1-2, with 7 bases identical to TRBD1. In germline, CDR1 is SGHNT, CDR2 YYREEE (reference sequence). V gave up 0 bases and J gave up 0 bases; unmatched junction bases: 8. The CDR3 runs 17 residues. CDR3: CASSLGFRQGANYGYTF. CDR3 nucleotide sequence: TGTGCCAGCAGCTTGGGATTCAGACAGGGAGCTAACTATGGCTACACCTTC.

This chain links TRBV9 with TRBJ1-2; the D gene is possibly TRBD1 (5 bases). The V and J ends lost 3 bases and 6 bases respectively, with 12 bases between them. Germline CDR1 and CDR2: SGDLS and YYNGEE. This CDR3 region has 13 residues. The CDR3 protein is CASSGPGGDGYTF. CDR3 DNA: TGTGCCAGCAGCGGCCCTGGGGGGGATGGCTACACCTTC.

J is TRBJ2-5 and V is TRBV10-1, with 12 bases aligning to TRBD2. CDR1 and CDR2 from the germline V gene are WNHNN and SYGVQD (reference sequence). V shed 5 bases, J shed 5 bases, and the junction held 6 bases outside the gene matches. This CDR3 contains 15 residues. The CDR3 loop reads CASSSTSGGLETQYF. The CDR3, as DNA: TGCGCCAGCAGTTCGACTAGCGGGGGTTTGGAGACCCAGTACTTC.

V and J are TRBV4-1 and TRBJ1-5; a weak D match, TRBD1 (5 bases). The germline CDR1 and CDR2 sequences are MGHRA and YSYEKL. V lost 3 bases, J lost 5 bases, and 8 bases lay in between. The CDR3 length is 13 residues. CDR3 region: CASSQLGDQPQHF. In DNA, the CDR3 is TGCGCCAGCAGCCAGCTAGGGGATCAGCCCCAGCATTTT.

The rearrangement links TRBV3-1 (or the pseudogene TRBV3-2) to TRBJ1-1; 7 bases line up with TRBD1. The ends lost 11 bases at V and 5 bases at J; junction bases unmatched: 11. Looked up from germline, CDR1 is LGHDT and CDR2 is YNNKEL (reference sequence). The CDR3 totals 13 residues. CDR3 in amino acids: CAANPQGGTEAFF. In DNA, the CDR3 is TGTGCCGCGAACCCCCAGGGGGGAACTGAAGCTTTCTTT.

J is TRBJ2-1 and V is TRBV7-9; D may be TRBD1 (5 bases). Germline V gene sequence: CDR1 SEHNR, CDR2 FQNEAQ (reference sequence). The CDR3 is 15 amino acids. The germline V and J ends were trimmed by 5 bases and 3 bases, with 14 bases remaining between them. The CDR3 DNA follows: TGTGCCAGCAGCCGATCGACAGTCCTCTACAATGAGCAGTTCTTC. Encoded protein: CASSRSTVLYNEQFF. Using reference TRBV7-9 and TRBJ2-1 for the parts outside the CDR3, the full variable domain is DTGVSQNPRHKITKRGQNVTFRCDPISEHNRLYWYRQTLGQGPEFLTYFQNEAQLEKSRLLSDRFSAERPKGSFSTLEIQRTEQGDSAMYLCASSRSTVLYNEQFFGPGTRLTVL.

This clone was detected once. The chain carries TRBV5-1 and TRBJ2-2, with TRBD2 matching over 13 bases. V lost 3 bases to trimming and J lost 4 bases; unmatched junction nucleotides: 12. Germline V lookup: CDR1 SGHRS, CDR2 YFSETQ. The CDR3 runs to 19 residues. CDR3 bases: TGCGCCAGCAGCTCTTCCGGGACTAGCGGGGCATCGATCACCGGGGAGCTGTTTTTT. It is translated as CASSSSGTSGASITGELFF.

On this clone itself: Germline and junction disagree at one end, which may indicate a read error. The chain is built from TRBV7-7 and TRBJ2-1; 9 nucleotides line up with TRBD2. Per the germline V gene, CDR1 is SSHAT and CDR2 is FNYEAQ (reference sequence). This CDR3 spans 15 amino acids. CDR3 sequence reads: CASSHGLATYNEQFF. CDR3 sequence (DNA): TGTGCTAGCAGCCACGGACTAGCGACCTACAATGAGCAGTTCTTC.

The chain recombines TRBV18 with TRBJ2-2; no definite D call. CDR1 is KGHSH, CDR2 LQKENI, per germline. There are 12 residues in the CDR3. With 0 bases removed from V and 9 bases from J, the gap between germline ends came to 5 bases. In DNA form, the CDR3 reads TGTGCCAGCTCACCACCCGGTTGGGAGCTGTTTTTT. As protein: CASSPPGWELFF.

The V and J genes are TRBV18 and TRBJ2-3, with D tentatively TRBD2 (6 bases). Germline V CDR1 and CDR2: KGHSH, LQKENI. This CDR3 is built from 17 residues. V lost 2 bases and J 1 base, leaving 16 bases between the germline ends. The CDR3: CASSPLLASVGTDTQYF. The CDR3 DNA reads TGTGCCAGCTCACCATTGCTGGCTAGCGTCGGCACAGATACGCAGTATTTT.

The CDR3 nucleotides are TGTGCCAGCAGTAACCCCGGGAGGGAGCAGTACTTC. Encoded protein: CASSNPGREQYF. The J gene is TRBJ2-7, the V gene TRBV6-5, with 7 bases identical to TRBD2. CDR3 length: 12 residues. After removal of 5 bases from V and 7 bases from J, the junction contained 5 bases not matched to a gene. Germline-derived CDR1 and CDR2 are MNHEY and SVGAGI.

This chain links TRBV3-1 (or the pseudogene TRBV3-2) with TRBJ1-1; D is unresolved. The CDR3 consists of 13 residues. Germline V lookup: CDR1 LGHDT, CDR2 YNNKEL (reference sequence). Trimming took off 1 base at V and 6 bases at J, with 9 bases between the two ends. CDR3 protein: CASSQGVRAEAFF. The CDR3, as DNA: TGTGCCAGCAGCCAAGGGGTTCGGGCTGAAGCTTTCTTT.